The sequence of this T cell receptor (beta chain) was determined in a study of shared T cell receptors in the human thymus. Sequencing was performed with immunoSEQ multiplex PCR; in TCRdb, only in-frame clones are kept and a portion is missing. The sample contains just under 550,000 clones, approximately 80% of which appear only once. In germline, CDR1 is MGHRA, CDR2 YSYEKL. The CDR3 contains 17 residues. V lost 4 bases, J lost 2 bases, and 12 bases stayed unmatched. The data were also submitted as part of a second study, on human thymus T cells. Per that paper: Donors were healthy Finnish infants having corrective surgery for congenital heart defects. The thymus was resected at corrective cardiac surgery. Both thymic and peripheral blood repertoires showed apparently biased V and J usage. Unrelated individuals had highly overlapping thymic repertoires, as reported in related research.

V and J are TRBV4-1 and TRBJ2-3, with 7 bases fitting TRBD1. Input material: thymocytes. The source of this sequence is a boy younger than two with a congenital heart defect. CDR3: CASSPRGLARVTDTQYF. For the CDR3, the DNA is TGCGCCAGCAGCCCGAGGGGGCTAGCCAGGGTCACAGATACGCAGTATTTT.